A selection of T cell receptor beta chains follows, all from one sample in a study of cytomegalovirus exposure and HLA in healthy donors. TCRdb keeps only in-frame clones here, not all; method: immunoSEQ multiplex PCR. The table lists 150,000 or so clones, more than 75% of them singletons. The sequencing input was PBMCs. Receptor source: a woman in her forties in good health and CMV-seropositive. The CDR3 runs from the conserved cysteine through the conserved F or W. The D gene is left open where the match is weak. Rows may omit the clone size; those that give it use once, few, many or a size class.

j_call clone_size d_call v_call cdr3_nt cdr3_aa
TRBJ2-6 . . TRBV28 TGTGCCAGCAGTTTGGGCGGGACTGGGGCCAACGTCCTGACTTTC CASSLGGTGANVLTF
TRBJ2-7 once TRBD2 TRBV5-1 TGCGCCAGCAGCCCCATTAAGTTCGGGACTATTCGTGAGCAGTACTTC CASSPIKFGTIREQYF
TRBJ2-1 . . TRBV28 TGTGCCAGCGTCTCATCGTGGGGGGGCGGCGGGAGAGGCAATGAGCAGTTCTTC CASVSSWGGGGRGNEQFF
TRBJ1-2 . . TRBV7-2 TGTGCCAGCAGCCTAACCGGAGGGACGAGGCCTTACTATGGCTACACCTTC CASSLTGGTRPYYGYTF
TRBJ2-3 . TRBD1 TRBV25-1 TGTGCCAGCAGGGCTTCAGGACAGGGGAGGGCAGATACGCAGTATTTT CASRASGQGRADTQYF
TRBJ1-2 . . TRBV6-1 TGTGCCAGCAGTGAATTGGGAGGGCTCTATGGCTACACCTTC CASSELGGLYGYTF
TRBJ1-2 . . TRBV28 TGTGCCAGCTCCCCCCGCGGCCTCTATGGCTACACCTTC CASSPRGLYGYTF
TRBJ2-2 . TRBD1 TRBV27 TGTGCCAGCAGTGTACAGGGGTACACCGGGGAGCTGTTTTTT CASSVQGYTGELFF
TRBJ2-7 . TRBD2 TRBV6-1 TGTGCCAGCAGTACCACTAGCGCCGACTCCTACGAGCAGTACTTC CASSTTSADSYEQYF
TRBJ2-5 . . TRBV5-1 TGCGCCAGCAGCTTGGAGGGCGGGAATGCTCCCCAGTACTTC CASSLEGGNAPQYF
TRBJ2-5 . TRBD2 TRBV30 TGTGCCTGGAGTGTTTTATGGGGGGGAGAGACCCAGTACTTC CAWSVLWGGETQYF
TRBJ2-6 . TRBD1 TRBV11-2 TGTGCCAGCAGCCCGGACAGGGCCCAGGGGGCCAACGTCCTGACTTTC CASSPDRAQGANVLTF
TRBJ1-4 . . TRBV28 TGTGCCAGCAGACCCAGGGGTTTCGATGAAAAACTGTTTTTT CASRPRGFDEKLFF
TRBJ1-2 once TRBD1 TRBV30 TGTGCCTGGACCCTCAGGGGGACGTCAGAGGGCTACACCTTC CAWTLRGTSEGYTF
TRBJ1-1 . . TRBV30 TGTGCCTGGAGTGGGCAGGGTGGCACTGAAGCTTTCTTT CAWSGQGGTEAFF
TRBJ2-1 once TRBD2 TRBV7-3 TGTGCCAGCAGCTTAAACCCGGGACTAGCGGGAGTCGATGAGCAGTTCTTC CASSLNPGLAGVDEQFF
TRBJ2-7 . . TRBV2 TGTGCCAGCAGTGCGGGTTTCTCCTACGAGCAGTACTTC CASSAGFSYEQYF
TRBJ2-5 few . TRBV27 TGTGCCAGCAGTAGGAGGGGTCACGGAGAGACCCAGTACTTC CASSRRGHGETQYF
TRBJ2-7 . . TRBV7-2 TGTGCCAGCAGCTTAGTGCCAGCGGTACAGCTCTACGAGCAGTACTTC CASSLVPAVQLYEQYF
TRBJ1-3 . . TRBV19 TGTGCCAGTAAACAGGGTTTGTTCGCCCCTGGAAACACCATATATTTT CASKQGLFAPGNTIYF
TRBJ2-1 . TRBD2 TRBV6-6 TGTGCCAGCAGTACCCGGACTAGCGGGACTAAAAATGAGCAGTTCTTC CASSTRTSGTKNEQFF
TRBJ2-3 . . TRBV5-1 TGCGCCAGCACCCACTCGACAGTCACAGATACGCAGTATTTT CASTHSTVTDTQYF